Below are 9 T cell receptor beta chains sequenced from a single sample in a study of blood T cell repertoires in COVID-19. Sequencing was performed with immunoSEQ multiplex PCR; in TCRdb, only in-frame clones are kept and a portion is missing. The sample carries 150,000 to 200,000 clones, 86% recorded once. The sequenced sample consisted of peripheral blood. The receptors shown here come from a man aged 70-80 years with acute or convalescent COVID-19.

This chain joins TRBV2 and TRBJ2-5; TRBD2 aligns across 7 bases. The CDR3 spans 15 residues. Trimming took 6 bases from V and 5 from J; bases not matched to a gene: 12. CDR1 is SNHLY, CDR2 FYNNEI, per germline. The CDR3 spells CASRVETSPGETQYF. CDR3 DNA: TGTGCCAGCAGGGTAGAGACTAGCCCGGGGGAGACCCAGTACTTC.

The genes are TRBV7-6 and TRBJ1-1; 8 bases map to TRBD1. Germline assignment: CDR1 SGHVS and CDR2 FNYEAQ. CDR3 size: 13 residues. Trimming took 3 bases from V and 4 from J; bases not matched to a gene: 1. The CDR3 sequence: CASSFTGGTEAFF. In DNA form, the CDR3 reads TGTGCCAGCAGCTTTACAGGGGGCACTGAAGCTTTCTTT.

The CDR3 DNA reads TGTGCCAGCAGCGTAGACCCCGGATCGGGGTATACGGTATCCCCAGAGCAGTTCTTC. The encoded protein is CASSVDPGSGYTVSPEQFF. The rearrangement links TRBV9 to TRBJ2-1; tentative D call: TRBD2 (5 bases). Looked up from germline, CDR1 is SGDLS and CDR2 is YYNGEE. Between the trimmed V and J ends, which lost 0 bases and 10 bases, there was a span of 29 bases. This CDR3 is 19 amino acids long.

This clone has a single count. The CDR3 loop reads CASSYNRLYEQYF. In DNA form, the CDR3 reads TGTGCCAGCAGTTACAACAGGCTGTACGAGCAGTACTTC. The chain joins TRBV6-5 to TRBJ2-7; a possible D gene is TRBD1 (5 bases). This CDR3 comprises 13 residues. V was pared by 2 bases and J by 4 bases, with 9 bases between. Looked up from germline, CDR1 is MNHEY and CDR2 is SVGAGI.

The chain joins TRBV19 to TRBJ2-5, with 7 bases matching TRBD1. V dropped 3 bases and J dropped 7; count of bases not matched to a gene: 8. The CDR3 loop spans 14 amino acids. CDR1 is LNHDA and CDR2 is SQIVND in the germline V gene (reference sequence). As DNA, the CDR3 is TGTGCCAGTAGTATCGGACAGGCCCACGGGACCCAGTACTTC. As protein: CASSIGQAHGTQYF.

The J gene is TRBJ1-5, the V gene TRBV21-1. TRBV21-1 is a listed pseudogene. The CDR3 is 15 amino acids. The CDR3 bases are TGTGCCAGCAGCAAAAAAGGGAGGAAAAGGCAGCCCCAGCATTTT. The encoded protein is CASSKKGRKRQPQHF.

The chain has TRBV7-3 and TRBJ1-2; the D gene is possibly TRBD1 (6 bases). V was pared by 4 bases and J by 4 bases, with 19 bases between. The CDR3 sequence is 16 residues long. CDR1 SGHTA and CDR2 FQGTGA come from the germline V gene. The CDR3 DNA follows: TGTGCCAGCAGCTCCTCACAGGGTTCCTGGGGCTATGGCTACACCTTC. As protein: CASSSSQGSWGYGYTF.

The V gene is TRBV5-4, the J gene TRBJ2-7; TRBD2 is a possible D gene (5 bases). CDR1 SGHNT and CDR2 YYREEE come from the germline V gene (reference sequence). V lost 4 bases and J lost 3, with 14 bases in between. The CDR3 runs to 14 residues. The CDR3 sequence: CASSPGIFLYEQYF. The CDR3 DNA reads TGTGCCAGCAGCCCCGGGATATTCCTCTACGAGCAGTACTTC.

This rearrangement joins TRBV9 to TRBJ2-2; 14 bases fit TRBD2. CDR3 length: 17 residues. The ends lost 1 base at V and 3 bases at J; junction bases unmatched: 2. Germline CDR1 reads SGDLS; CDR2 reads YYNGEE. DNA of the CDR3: TGTGCCAGCAGCGTAAGGGGACTAGCGGGAGACACCGGGGAGCTGTTTTTT. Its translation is CASSVRGLAGDTGELFF.